These T cell receptor beta chains were read from a single sample in a study of Ad26.COV2.S vaccination and SARS-CoV-2 variants. Sequenced by immunoSEQ multiplex PCR; TCRdb stores in-frame clones only, minus some. The sample contains about 420,000 clones, 88% of which appear only once. Source: peripheral blood, taken in a trial of Ad26.COV2.S vaccine versus placebo. The source of these receptors is a person aged 18-65 years who received the Ad26.COV2.S COVID-19 vaccine or a placebo. Both conserved end residues are part of each CDR3. A D gene is named only where the DNA matches it firmly.

d_call	v_call	j_call	cdr3_nt	cdr3_aa
NA	TRBV11-2	TRBJ2-4	TGTGCCAGCAGTCCAGAGGACAGTCTGGCCAAAAACATTCAGTACTTC	CASSPEDSLAKNIQYF
NA	TRBV19	TRBJ2-2	TGTGCCAGTAGACACCTAGGGCAGGGCCGCCTCCTGAACACCGGGGAGCTGTTTTTT	CASRHLGQGRLLNTGELFF
TRBD2	TRBV5-4	TRBJ2-1	TGTGCCAGCAGCTGGACTAGCGGCGATGAGCAGTTCTTC	CASSWTSGDEQFF
NA	TRBV10-2	TRBJ1-5	TGCGCCAGCAGTTGGACAGATTCCAATCAGCCCCAGCATTTT	CASSWTDSNQPQHF
TRBD2	TRBV5-4	TRBJ2-2	TGTGCCAGCAGCCTCCCGCGAAGCGGGGGGGCAACCGGGGAGCTGTTTTTT	CASSLPRSGGATGELFF
NA	TRBV7-9	TRBJ2-5	TGTGCCAGCAGCTTAGCCCCCGCAGGGGCCAGAGAGACCCAGTACTTC	CASSLAPAGARETQYF
NA	TRBV25-1	TRBJ1-1	TGTGCCAGTCGACACGTTTACCAGACGGGTTTGAACACTGAAGCTTTCTTT	CASRHVYQTGLNTEAFF
NA	TRBV6-2/TRBV6-3	TRBJ1-5	TGTGCCAGCAGTTTGGACCGGATCAATCAGCCCCAGCATTTT	CASSLDRINQPQHF
NA	TRBV15	TRBJ2-1	TGTGCCACCAGCAGGGGGGCGGGGGAGCTAAGGGAGCAGTTCTTC	CATSRGAGELREQFF
TRBD2	TRBV5-1	TRBJ2-5	TGCGCCAGCTCACCCGGGACTAGCGTACGAGAGACCCAGTACTTC	CASSPGTSVRETQYF